Each of the 25 T cell receptor beta chains below was sequenced from the same sample in a study of cytomegalovirus exposure and HLA in healthy donors. The PCR had 60 Vbeta and 13 Jbeta primers. Profiled with immunoSEQ multiplex PCR; TCRdb holds only in-frame clones, not every one. The sample yields some 120,000 clones, 65% to 80% seen once. Sequencing was done on a sample of PBMCs. The receptors shown here come from a man aged 18-30 years in good health and CMV-seropositive.

The rearrangement joins TRBV10-2 to TRBJ1-2; a weak D match, TRBD1 (5 bases). CDR1 is WSHSY, CDR2 SAAADI, per germline. The CDR3 spans 15 residues. Trimming pared 3 bases from V and 4 bases from J, leaving 15 bases between. The CDR3 region has the DNA TGCGCCAGCAGTGAAGACAGCCCTATTTTCTATGGCTACACCTTC. This encodes CASSEDSPIFYGYTF.

This clone came up a few times. This sequence joins TRBV29-1 and TRBJ1-1, with D perhaps matching TRBD1 (5 bases). Germline CDR1 SQVTM, CDR2 ANQGSEA. This CDR3 is 13 amino acids long. V lost 4 bases to trimming and J lost 6 bases, with 15 bases between them. CDR3 amino acids: CSVVPTGVPEAFF. In DNA form, the CDR3 reads TGCAGCGTTGTACCAACAGGAGTCCCTGAAGCTTTCTTT.

The chain has TRBV9 and TRBJ2-1, with D possibly being TRBD2 (7 bases). The V gene's germline CDR1 is SGDLS and CDR2 YYNGEE. The ends were cut back, 4 bases at V and 3 bases at J, with 17 bases in the middle. This CDR3 contains 16 residues. CDR3 DNA: TGTGCCAGCAGCCTAGGGGGGGTCAGGGACTACAATGAGCAGTTCTTC. Translated: CASSLGGVRDYNEQFF.

The chain uses TRBV19 and TRBJ1-2, with a weak D call TRBD1 (5 bases). The length of the CDR3 is 13 residues. V lost 5 bases and J 7 bases, leaving 14 bases between the germline ends. The germline CDR1 and CDR2 sequences are LNHDA and SQIVND (reference sequence). Here the CDR3 reads CASSLERGAGYTF. Written as DNA, the CDR3 is TGTGCCAGTAGTCTTGAAAGGGGCGCTGGCTACACCTTC.

The gene calls are TRBV5-4 and TRBJ1-2, with 9 bases lining up with TRBD1. The V segment lost 7 bases and the J segment 1 base; nucleotides outside the gene matches: 8. The germline V gene encodes CDR1 SGHNT and CDR2 YYREEE (reference sequence). The CDR3 sequence is 15 residues long. The CDR3 sequence is CASGRWTGVNYGYTF. The CDR3 coding sequence is TGTGCCAGCGGACGATGGACAGGGGTTAACTATGGCTACACCTTC.

This clone was seen only once. V usage is TRBV4-1 and J usage is TRBJ2-4; tentative D call: TRBD1 (5 bases). Germline lookup yields CDR1 MGHRA and CDR2 YSYEKL. The CDR3 is 15 residues long. V was clipped by 0 bases and J by 7 bases, with 13 bases between them. In DNA form, the CDR3 reads TGCGCCAGCAGCCAAGATTATGGGGCGCGGAACATTCAGTACTTC. This gives the protein CASSQDYGARNIQYF.

The gene calls are TRBV19 and TRBJ1-1; 8 bases fit TRBD1. Germline V CDR1 and CDR2: LNHDA, SQIVND (reference sequence). The CDR3 consists of 14 residues. J lost 5 bases, V lost 9 bases, and 11 bases had no gene match. The CDR3 sequence: CASRGRLMETEAFF. In nucleotides, the CDR3 is TGTGCCAGCAGGGGGCGCTTAATGGAAACTGAAGCTTTCTTT.

The chain recombines TRBV25-1 with TRBJ1-2; D possibly corresponds to TRBD1 (5 bases). Germline lookup yields CDR1 MGHDK and CDR2 SYGVNS. Trimming took off 1 base at V and 8 bases at J, with 8 bases between the two ends. The CDR3 runs to 12 residues. The CDR3 nucleotides are TGTGCCAGCAGTGAATGGGACTCCGGCTACACCTTC. Amino acid sequence: CASSEWDSGYTF.

The J gene is TRBJ2-3, the V gene TRBV6-5, with D uncertain. Germline V gene lookup returns CDR1 MNHEY and CDR2 SVGAGI. This CDR3 has 13 residues. Between the trimmed V and J ends, which lost 4 bases and 0 bases, there was a span of 5 bases. The CDR3 nucleotides are TGTGCCAGCAGTTCTATCAGCACAGATACGCAGTATTTT. This encodes CASSSISTDTQYF.

This sequence joins TRBV10-3 and TRBJ2-1, with 13 positions matching TRBD2. Germline CDR1 reads ENHRY; CDR2 reads SYGVKD. CDR3 length equals 15 residues. J lost 9 bases, V lost 3 bases, and 5 bases had no gene match. This CDR3 is CAISDGTSGDPEQFF. The CDR3 nucleotides read TGTGCCATCAGTGATGGGACTAGCGGGGACCCTGAGCAGTTCTTC.

V usage is TRBV27 and J usage is TRBJ2-4; tentative D call: TRBD2 (6 bases). From germline, CDR1 is MNHEY and CDR2 SMNVEV (reference sequence). Trimming took off 3 bases at V and 6 bases at J, with 9 bases between the two ends. The CDR3 extends over 13 amino acids. DNA of the CDR3: TGTGCCAGCAGTTTCCAGGGACTAAACATTCAGTACTTC. It codes for CASSFQGLNIQYF.

The chain uses TRBV9 and TRBJ2-5, with D maybe TRBD2 (5 bases). V shed 4 bases and J shed 0 bases, with 10 bases lying between them. The V gene's germline CDR1 is SGDLS and CDR2 YYNGEE. The CDR3 runs 14 residues. CDR3 nucleotide sequence: TGTGCCAGCAGCTCTGACTATAACCAAGAGACCCAGTACTTC. Residues: CASSSDYNQETQYF.

V usage is TRBV27 and J usage is TRBJ1-2; 10 bases match TRBD1. Germline V lookup: CDR1 MNHEY, CDR2 SMNVEV (reference sequence). The CDR3 runs to 14 residues. Trimming took 9 bases from V and 6 from J; bases not matched to a gene: 10. CDR3 residues: CASTSDRGQDGYTF. The CDR3 nucleotides read TGTGCCAGTACTTCAGACAGGGGGCAGGATGGCTACACCTTC.

DNA for the CDR3: TGTGCCAGCAGTGAAGGTGTCGGGGGAGGGGAAGAGACCCAGTACTTC. It yields the protein CASSEGVGGGEETQYF. The gene calls are TRBV6-1 and TRBJ2-5, with TRBD2 matching 7 bases. The CDR3 totals 16 residues. With V trimmed by 1 base and J by 3 bases, 8 bases remained unmatched. Per the germline V gene, CDR1 is MNHNS and CDR2 is SASEGT.

The CDR3: CASSLGTGDQPQHF. The CDR3 DNA reads as TGTGCCAGCAGCTTAGGGACAGGGGATCAGCCCCAGCATTTT. The chain carries TRBV5-6 and TRBJ1-5, with TRBD1 identical over 10 bases. This CDR3 has 14 amino acids. CDR1 is SGHDT and CDR2 is YYEEEE in the germline V gene. Trimming cost V 2 bases and J 5 bases; bases outside gene matches: 1.

This clone was seen once. The chain is built from TRBV20-1 and TRBJ2-1; 7 bases map to TRBD2. The germline V gene has CDR1 DFQATT and CDR2 SNEGSKA (reference sequence). The CDR3 is 11 amino acids. The V gene end was trimmed by 3 bases and the J gene end by 15 bases; junction bases not matched to a gene: 8. CDR3 loop: CSASGRPGPFF. The CDR3 nucleotides are TGCAGTGCTAGCGGGAGGCCCGGCCCGTTCTTC.

The chain couples TRBV27 to TRBJ1-2; TRBD1 might be the D (5 bases). The CDR3 totals 11 residues. The germline CDR1 and CDR2 sequences are MNHEY and SMNVEV (reference sequence). V was shortened by 8 bases and J by 6 bases, with 10 bases between the two germline ends. The CDR3 sequence: CASYQGNGYTF. In nucleotides, the CDR3 is TGTGCCAGCTACCAGGGTAATGGCTACACCTTC.

CDR3 loop: CASSQFRTGAHYGYTF. The CDR3, as DNA: TGTGCCAGCAGCCAATTCCGGACAGGGGCACACTATGGCTACACCTTC. The chain has TRBV14 and TRBJ1-2, with 9 positions matching TRBD1. This CDR3 is 16 amino acids long. Germline assignment: CDR1 SGHDN and CDR2 FVKESK. V gave up 2 bases and J gave up 3 bases; unmatched junction bases: 7.

The J gene is TRBJ1-5, the V gene TRBV7-8, with 7 bases aligning to TRBD1. V shed 4 bases and J 0 bases; nucleotides not matched to a gene: 12. This CDR3 region has 18 residues. Germline-derived CDR1 and CDR2 are SGHVS and FQNEAQ. The DNA for the CDR3 is TGTGCCAGCAGCTCCAGAATCAGGGGGTTTCATAGCAATCAGCCCCAGCATTTT. Its protein is CASSSRIRGFHSNQPQHF.

This clone occurred once. The chain carries TRBV10-3 and TRBJ2-3; 8 nucleotides match TRBD2. The germline V gene has CDR1 ENHRY and CDR2 SYGVKD. The CDR3 consists of 14 residues. The V and J ends lost 11 bases and 1 base, in that order; junction bases with no gene match: 8. In nucleotides, the CDR3 is TGTGCCCTATCGGAGCGGGAGCGCACAGATACGCAGTATTTT. The encoded protein is CALSERERTDTQYF.

With regard to this clone: One end of the junction is discordant with germline, which a read error may explain. The chain couples TRBV19 to TRBJ2-5, with unresolved D. This CDR3 region has 13 residues. Per germline, CDR1 LNHDA and CDR2 SQIVND (reference sequence). In DNA form, the CDR3 reads TGTGCCAGTAGTCCGGTCTCTTCCGAGAACCAGTACTTC. Translated: CASSPVSSENQYF.

This clone came up a few times. The rearrangement uses TRBV7-8 and TRBJ2-7; TRBD2 might be the D (5 bases). This CDR3 is 14 amino acids long. CDR1 and CDR2 (germline): SGHVS, FQNEAQ. The V gene lost 0 bases and the J gene lost 2 bases, with 8 bases spanning the gap. The CDR3 protein is CASSLAGDTYEQYF. In nucleotides, the CDR3 is TGTGCCAGCAGCTTAGCCGGGGATACCTACGAGCAGTACTTC. The whole variable domain, remainder taken from reference TRBV7-8 and TRBJ2-7, is GAGVSQSPRYKVAKRGQDVALRCDPISGHVSLFWYQQALGQGPEFLTYFQNEAQLDKSGLPSDRFFAERPEGSVSTLKIQRTQQEDSAVYLCASSLAGDTYEQYFGPGTRLTVT.

Only a few counts were recorded for this clone. The rearrangement uses TRBV29-1 and TRBJ2-7; 13 bases fit TRBD2. J lost 3 bases, V lost 7 bases, and 9 bases had no gene match. CDR1 and CDR2 (germline): SQVTM, ANQGSEA. This CDR3 region has 15 residues. The CDR3 reads CSAVLAGGPIYEQYF. DNA for the CDR3: TGCAGCGCCGTACTAGCGGGAGGGCCGATCTACGAGCAGTACTTC.

J is TRBJ1-4 and V is TRBV27; TRBD1 matches at 8 bases. The CDR3 runs to 17 residues. Germline loops: CDR1 MNHEY, CDR2 SMNVEV (reference sequence). V lost 3 bases and J lost 2; bases outside the gene matches: 8. The CDR3 DNA sequence: TGTGCCAGCAGTTTGTCCGGACAGGGAATTACTAATGAAAAACTGTTTTTT. This codes for CASSLSGQGITNEKLFF.

The chain has TRBV11-2 and TRBJ2-7; the D gene is possibly TRBD1 (6 bases). From germline, CDR1 is SGHAT and CDR2 FQNNGV. Trimming removed 1 base at V and 6 bases at J, with 7 bases between. The CDR3 runs 12 residues. The CDR3 DNA follows: TGTGCCAGCAGCTTAGCGACAGGCGAGCAGTACTTC. This encodes CASSLATGEQYF.